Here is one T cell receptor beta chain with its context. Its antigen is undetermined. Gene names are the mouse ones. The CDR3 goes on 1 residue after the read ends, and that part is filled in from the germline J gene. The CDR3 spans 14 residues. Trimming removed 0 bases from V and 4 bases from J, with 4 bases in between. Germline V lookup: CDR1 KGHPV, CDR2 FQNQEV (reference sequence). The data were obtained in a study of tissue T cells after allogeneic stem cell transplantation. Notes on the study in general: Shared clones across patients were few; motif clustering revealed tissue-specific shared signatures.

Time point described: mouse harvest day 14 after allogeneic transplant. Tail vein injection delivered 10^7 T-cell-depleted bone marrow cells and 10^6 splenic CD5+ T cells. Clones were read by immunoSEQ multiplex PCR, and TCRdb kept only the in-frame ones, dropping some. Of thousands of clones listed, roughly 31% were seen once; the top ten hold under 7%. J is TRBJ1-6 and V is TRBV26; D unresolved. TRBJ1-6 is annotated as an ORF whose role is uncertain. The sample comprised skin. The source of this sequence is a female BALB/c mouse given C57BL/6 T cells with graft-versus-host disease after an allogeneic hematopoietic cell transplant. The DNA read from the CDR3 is TGTGCCAGCAGTCTGTCGCATTATAATTCGCCCCTCTAC. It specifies CASSLSHYNSPLY. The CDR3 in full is CASSLSHYNSPLYF.